One sample yielded the 5 T cell receptor beta chains listed below, sequenced in a study of OX40 agonist ivuxolimab in advanced cancers. Libraries were prepared by immunoSEQ multiplex PCR; TCRdb keeps only in-frame clonotypes and omits some of them. Of some 21,000 clones listed, 84% are singletons. The sequencing used CD4+ or CD8+ T cells sorted from blood, collected in a trial of the OX40 agonist ivuxolimab. Receptors originate from an adult with an advanced solid tumor such as melanoma, head and neck, liver or kidney cancer.

The chain links TRBV4-2 to TRBJ2-3, with 9 bases identical to TRBD1. The CDR3 totals 15 residues. V lost 0 bases to trimming and J lost 4 bases; unmatched junction nucleotides: 2. The germline V gene encodes CDR1 LGHNA and CDR2 YNFKEQ. In DNA form, the CDR3 reads TGTGCCAGCAGCCAAGAAACAGGGGGCCCAGATACGCAGTATTTT. Translating it yields CASSQETGGPDTQYF.

The V gene is TRBV15, the J gene TRBJ2-7; TRBD2 aligns across 10 bases. The CDR3 totals 18 residues. V lost 2 bases and J lost 1; bases outside the gene matches: 11. Germline CDR1 is LNHNV and CDR2 is YYDKDF (reference sequence). CDR3 in DNA: TGTGCCACCAGCAGACCTCTAGCGGGGGATGAGAGGTCCTACGAGCAGTACTTC. Protein sequence: CATSRPLAGDERSYEQYF.

The chain carries TRBV5-1 and TRBJ2-5; possibly TRBD2 for D (6 bases). V was shortened by 6 bases and J by 1 base, with 13 bases between the two germline ends. The germline gives CDR1 SGHRS, CDR2 YFSETQ. CDR3 size: 14 residues. CDR3 in DNA: TGCGCCAGCAATAACGCGGGGCTCCAAGAGACCCAGTACTTC. Translated: CASNNAGLQETQYF.

This clone appeared once. The V call is TRBV28, the J call TRBJ2-3; D might be TRBD1 or TRBD2, each matching 6 bases. Per the germline V gene, CDR1 is MDHEN and CDR2 is SYDVKM. Trimming removed 7 bases from V and 2 bases from J, with 13 bases in between. This CDR3 region has 14 residues. The DNA for the CDR3 is TGTGCCAGCAAGCTGGGGGGCGTCACAGATACGCAGTATTTT. It yields the protein CASKLGGVTDTQYF.

The chain links TRBV27 to TRBJ2-7, with 9 bases that match TRBD1. The CDR3 is made up of 15 amino acids. Losses at the gene ends were 7 bases for V and 0 bases for J; bases not matched to a gene: 7. Germline V gene sequence: CDR1 MNHEY, CDR2 SMNVEV (reference sequence). The CDR3 here is CASKKSGQGSYEQYF. The CDR3 DNA reads as TGTGCCAGCAAAAAATCGGGACAGGGCTCCTACGAGCAGTACTTC.